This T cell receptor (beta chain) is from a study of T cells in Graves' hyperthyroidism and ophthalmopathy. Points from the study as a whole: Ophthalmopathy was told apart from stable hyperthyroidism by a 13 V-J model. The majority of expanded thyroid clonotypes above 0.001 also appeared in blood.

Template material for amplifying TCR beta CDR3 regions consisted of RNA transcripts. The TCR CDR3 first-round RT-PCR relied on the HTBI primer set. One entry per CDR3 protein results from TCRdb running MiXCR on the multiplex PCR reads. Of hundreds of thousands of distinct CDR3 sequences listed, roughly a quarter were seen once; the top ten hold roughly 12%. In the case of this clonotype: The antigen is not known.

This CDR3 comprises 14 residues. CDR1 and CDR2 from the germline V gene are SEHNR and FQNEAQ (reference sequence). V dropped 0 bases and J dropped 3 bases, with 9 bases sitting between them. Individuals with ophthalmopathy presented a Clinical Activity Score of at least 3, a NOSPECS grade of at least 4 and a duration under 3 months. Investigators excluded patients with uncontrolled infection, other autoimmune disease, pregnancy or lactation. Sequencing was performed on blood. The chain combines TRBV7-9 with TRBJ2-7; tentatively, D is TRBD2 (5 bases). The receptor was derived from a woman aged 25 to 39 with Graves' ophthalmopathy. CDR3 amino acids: CASSLARVGYEQYF. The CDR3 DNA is TGTGCCAGCAGCTTAGCGCGGGTGGGCTACGAGCAGTACTTC.